Included here is one T cell receptor (beta chain) sequence, with context. Which antigen it targets is not known. Base-call qualities are not available, and no considerably larger clone is one nucleotide away. This sample is part of a study of shared clonotypes between healthy human individuals (dated by TCRdb to 2018 to 2021). About the full investigation: The cohort comprised a couple of women and a few men aged 18 to 49 years. To estimate repertoire size and how much clonotypes are shared between individuals, the study performed deep sequencing of blood TCR repertoires from about five healthy adults. Different laboratories and diverse techniques were used to prepare libraries and sequence TCR repertoires, to increase sequencing depth and limit assay-specific biases. For each donor, CD4 naive and CD4 memory were each run on three plates, CD8 naive on two plates, and CD8 memory on one plate. Between about 0.8 and 9.5 billion PBMCs per donor were obtained by leukapheresis. Results the study describes overall, beyond this receptor: Even with the large sequencing depth, rarefaction of the sorted-subset datasets indicated that sequencing was incomplete. When a handful of donors were compared, the shared fraction of clonotypes was 5% to 6.5% for naive CD4, 3.5% for naive CD8, 2.3% for memory CD4, and around 0.37% for memory CD8. Naive subsets generally had larger estimated clonotype richness than memory subsets. Sampling was restricted to blood, and TCR repertoires in tissues likely differ from the TCR repertoires found in blood. Pairwise subsampling indicated that sequencing depth was expected to affect the degree of clonotype sharing among donors. Higher generation probabilities were observed for clonotypes shared by all four sorted-subset donors than for non-shared clonotypes. Because the study included only a small number of donors, the genetic and exposure-history diversity represented was limited.

Healthy HIV-negative adults with no recently reported acute infections or vaccinations were included as donors. Every donor was a Caucasian adult residing in Nashville, Tennessee, USA. Magnetic negative selection was used to enrich CD4+ T cells, after which naive cells were positively selected on CD45RA and the negative fraction became the memory subset. After blood collection by leukapheresis, PBMCs were isolated using Ficoll-Histopaque density gradient centrifugation and then cryopreserved in the vapor phase of liquid nitrogen. Analytical flow cytometry was used to check the purity and quantity of every magnetically sorted T cell population. From each sorted fraction, genomic DNA was isolated and quantified by UV absorbance on a Nanodrop 2000c. Using the deep immunoSEQ assay, TCR CDR3 regions were amplified from genomic DNA by multiplex PCR. Extracted genomic DNA from each cell subset was spread evenly across all wells of several immunoSEQ 96-well plates, with each plate serving as a replicate. For sorted subsets, approximately 190 ng genomic DNA, equal to 25,000 to 35,000 T cell genomes, was loaded into each replicate PCR. Purified libraries were measured with a Qubit 3.0 fluorometer, size-checked on a Bioanalyzer 2100, and measured again with the KAPA Library Quantification kit. Every immunoSEQ 96-well plate was sequenced on a dedicated single-read 150-cycle Illumina NextSeq 550 flow cell. The study's own analysis went as follows. Because the immunoSEQ output included only junctional sequences and no quality scores, the filtering could not be the same as the filtering used for full-length reads. Sequences were annotated with PyIR, a Python wrapper for IgBLAST v1.9, using IMGT germline references to assign V/J genes and CDR3. Reads with weak V/J assignments (E-value above 1e-6), missing CDR3, stop codons, out-of-frame junctions, or ambiguous translated residues were removed. V3J clonotypes were defined as sequences sharing an identical inferred V gene, J gene, and CDR3 amino acid sequence. Percentage overlap between repertoires was calculated by dividing the number of shared unique clonotypes by the size of the smaller repertoire. RTK rarefaction, the Chao1 estimator, and Recon v2.1 estimates of unobserved clonotypes were used to assess repertoire richness. Generation probabilities for all TCRbeta clonotypes obtained by the gDNA method from four donors were computed using OLGA. TCRdb obtained this table from immuneACCESS and retained in-frame rearrangements with V and J assigned. These tables miss some clones; where compared with another copy, unresolved V genes account for less than half of the shortfall, and the remainder is unexplained. D and trimming were read from the DNA, whereas the V and J calls and clone size are those reported in that table. The sample table contains fewer than 2.5 million clones; only one count was recorded for approximately 94% of them. The ten top clones hold around 0.37% of the sample.

The V end loses 7 bases and the J end loses 3 bases, and a stretch of 12 bases separates them. Including the terminal cysteine and phenylalanine, the CDR3 comprises 13 residues. The entry retains the CDR3 DNA only, 39 bases that are in frame from base 1. The germline V gene encodes CDR1 MDHEN and CDR2 SYDVKM. The sequence joins TRBV28 to TRBJ1-2; the D gene is unclear. The sequence was collected from a man aged 18-30 years in good health. Some clones in this sample may be carry-over from other donors' samples. Sequencing was performed on naive CD4+ T cells from PBMCs. The cell subset or site tag for this specimen amounts to: CD45RA+ positively selected. The DNA sequence is given as TGTGCCAGCACCCTGTTCGTGGACTATGGCTACACCTTC. This sequence encodes CASTLFVDYGYTF.